This T cell receptor (beta chain) was captured by sequencing in a study of beta chain features in type 1 diabetes. Whole-study findings and limits: There was a moderate but significant shortening of TCRB CDR3s in all four CD4+ subsets of Type 1 diabetes patients.

V trimming: 8 bases; J trimming: 5 bases; junction bases outside the gene matches: 9. The CDR3 is 14 amino acids. The germline V gene has CDR1 MDHEN and CDR2 SYDVKM. This clone turned up a few times. Antigen specificity is unknown. Every bit of the isolated RNA underwent reverse transcription, so sequencing read expressed TCRB transcripts. The repertoire was sequenced with immunoSEQ multiplex PCR; TCRdb's copy has only in-frame clones and lacks some. The table records 600,000 to 700,000 clones, 9.5% to 15% of them present only once. This chain links TRBV28 with TRBJ2-4, with TRBD2 matching over 7 bases. What was sequenced was naive CD4+ T cells from blood. The source of this sequence is a man in his thirties or forties with type 1 diabetes. The CDR3 here is CASRESGNQNIQYF. CDR3 in DNA: TGTGCCAGCCGAGAGAGCGGGAATCAAAACATTCAGTACTTC.